Listed below are T cell receptor beta chains from one sample, sequenced in a study of T cell responses to AZD1222 COVID-19 vaccine. Method: immunoSEQ multiplex PCR; TCRdb's copy keeps in-frame clones and lacks some. The sample holds 100,000 to 150,000 clones, 65% to 90% seen once. The sample in question was peripheral blood, obtained on day 0 of AZD1222 vaccination. These receptors were obtained from an adult in good health. The CDR3 runs from the conserved cysteine through the conserved F or W. D genes are given only for firm matches. Size tells how often a clone was seen (once, few, many) or the class of an expanded clone, and some rows leave it out.

12	TRBJ2-5	.	.	TRBV2	CASSVEGETQYF	TGTGCCAGCAGTGTAGAAGGGGAGACCCAGTACTTC
15	TRBJ2-3	TRBD2	.	TRBV11-3	CASSLSGASTDTQYF	TGTGCCAGCAGCTTAAGCGGGGCTAGCACAGATACGCAGTATTTT
15	TRBJ1-2	.	.	TRBV27	CASSQFTGTLYGYTF	TGTGCCAGCAGTCAATTTACAGGGACCTTATATGGCTACACCTTC
15	TRBJ1-1	TRBD1	.	TRBV3-1/TRBV3-2	CASSRTGGWNTEAFF	TGTGCCAGCAGCCGAACAGGGGGCTGGAACACTGAAGCTTTCTTT
15	TRBJ2-7	.	.	TRBV7-2	CASSLKGTSLYEQYF	TGTGCCAGCAGCTTAAAGGGGACCAGCCTCTACGAGCAGTACTTC
15	TRBJ1-6	TRBD1	.	TRBV28	CASSPQTGGSSPLHF	TGTGCCAGCAGTCCCCAGACAGGGGGAAGCTCACCCCTCCACTTT
15	TRBJ1-2	.	.	TRBV3-1/TRBV3-2	CASSQPVRVKNGYTF	TGTGCCAGCAGCCAACCGGTCAGGGTGAAAAATGGCTACACCTTC
15	TRBJ2-3	TRBD2	.	TRBV18	CASTSSGGHTDTQYF	TGTGCCAGCACATCTAGCGGGGGTCACACAGATACGCAGTATTTT
17	TRBJ2-6	.	.	TRBV23-1	CASSQGGPCSGANVLTF	TGCGCCAGCAGTCAAGGGGGACCGTGCTCTGGGGCCAACGTCCTGACTTTC
16	TRBJ2-2	.	.	TRBV18	CASSLSGIPDTGELFF	TGTGCCAGCTCACTATCCGGGATCCCGGACACCGGGGAGCTGTTTTTT
16	TRBJ2-5	.	.	TRBV23-1	CASSSRQEGGQETQYF	TGCGCCAGCAGCTCCCGACAGGAGGGGGGCCAAGAGACCCAGTACTTC
14	TRBJ1-2	.	.	TRBV19	CASSNRGAGYGYTF	TGTGCCAGTAGTAATCGGGGCGCGGGCTATGGCTACACCTTC
11	TRBJ1-2	.	.	TRBV28	CASSLEYGYTF	TGTGCCAGCAGTTTAGAATACGGCTACACCTTC
16	TRBJ1-2	.	once	TRBV11-3	CASSSAPPPNPYGYTF	TGTGCCAGCAGCTCCGCTCCTCCGCCGAACCCCTATGGCTACACCTTC
15	TRBJ1-3	.	.	TRBV28	CATRGLPDSGNTIYF	TGTGCCACCCGGGGACTTCCGGACTCTGGAAACACCATATATTTT
14	TRBJ1-1	TRBD1	.	TRBV4-2	CASSLTGVRTEAFF	TGTGCCAGCAGCCTCACAGGGGTGAGGACTGAAGCTTTCTTT
14	TRBJ1-3	.	.	TRBV5-1	CASSLAQGLDTIYF	TGCGCCAGCAGCTTGGCCCAGGGGCTGGACACCATATATTTT
14	TRBJ1-1	TRBD1	.	TRBV7-9	CASSFRDRGTEAFF	TGTGCCAGCAGCTTCCGGGACAGGGGGACTGAAGCTTTCTTT
16	TRBJ2-4	.	.	TRBV29-1	CSVAFAGIESKNIQYF	TGCAGCGTTGCGTTTGCAGGGATCGAGTCCAAAAACATTCAGTACTTC
17	TRBJ2-1	TRBD1	.	TRBV7-2	CASSLSSLTQGYNEQFF	TGTGCCAGCAGCTTATCATCGTTAACACAGGGGTACAATGAGCAGTTCTTC
13	TRBJ2-7	.	many	TRBV27	CASSPGGGYEQYF	TGTGCCAGCAGTCCAGGGGGGGGATACGAGCAGTACTTC
14	TRBJ1-2	.	few	TRBV6-6	CASSPNWGFYGYTF	TGTGCCAGCAGTCCAAATTGGGGGTTCTATGGCTACACCTTC
14	TRBJ1-2	TRBD1	.	TRBV11-2	CASSLSDRGHGYTF	TGTGCCAGCAGCTTATCCGACAGGGGGCATGGCTACACCTTC
14	TRBJ2-3	.	.	TRBV9	CASQEGPGTDTQYF	TGTGCCAGCCAAGAGGGGCCAGGCACAGATACGCAGTATTTT
15	TRBJ2-2	TRBD1	.	TRBV2	CASNVQGVNTGELFF	TGTGCCAGCAACGTACAGGGGGTGAACACCGGGGAGCTGTTTTTT
13	TRBJ1-2	.	.	TRBV7-2	CASSSRGSSGYTF	TGTGCCAGCAGCTCAAGGGGGAGCAGTGGCTACACCTTC
20	TRBJ2-2	TRBD1	.	TRBV24-1	CATSDLGDRGLTSNTGELFF	TGTGCCACCAGTGATTTGGGGGACAGGGGTTTGACCTCGAACACCGGGGAGCTGTTTTTT
14	TRBJ1-6	.	few	TRBV30	CAWSVDGRNSPLHF	TGTGCCTGGAGTGTCGACGGGAGAAATTCACCCCTCCACTTT
14	TRBJ2-3	.	.	TRBV12-5	CASGFKGFTDTQYF	TGTGCTAGTGGTTTTAAAGGATTCACAGATACGCAGTATTTT
13	TRBJ1-2	.	.	TRBV7-2	CASSFEWGYGYTF	TGTGCCAGCAGCTTCGAGTGGGGCTATGGCTACACCTTC
14	TRBJ1-2	.	.	TRBV25-1	CASSVPGVVDGYTF	TGTGCCAGCAGCGTCCCCGGGGTGGTGGATGGCTACACCTTC
14	TRBJ2-1	.	large	TRBV5-6	CASSGVSVMREQFF	TGTGCCAGCAGCGGGGTATCGGTCATGCGGGAGCAGTTCTTC
13	TRBJ2-2	.	once	TRBV2	CASSEEVTGELFF	TGTGCCAGCAGTGAGGAGGTCACCGGGGAGCTGTTTTTT
15	TRBJ2-2	.	.	TRBV5-1	CASSLGVKNTGELFF	TGCGCCAGCAGCTTGGGTGTGAAGAACACCGGGGAGCTGTTTTTT
15	TRBJ2-3	.	.	TRBV7-9	CASSLILTRTDTQYF	TGTGCCAGCAGCTTGATCCTCACTCGCACAGATACGCAGTATTTT
16	TRBJ1-6	.	.	TRBV4-3	CASSQDPDRANSPLHF	TGCGCCAGCAGCCAAGATCCCGACCGGGCGAATTCACCCCTCCACTTT
14	TRBJ2-7	.	once	TRBV28	CASRTTFSVYEQYF	TGTGCCAGCAGAACGACTTTTTCAGTCTACGAGCAGTACTTC
12	TRBJ1-2	.	.	TRBV29-1	CSVEQGEGGYTF	TGCAGCGTTGAACAGGGAGAGGGTGGCTACACCTTC
16	TRBJ1-6	.	.	TRBV27	CASSLRGSSYNSPLHF	TGTGCCAGCAGTTTACGGGGCAGCTCCTATAATTCACCCCTCCACTTT
14	TRBJ2-6	.	once	TRBV5-5	CASIGSSGANVLTF	TGTGCCAGCATCGGTTCCTCTGGGGCCAACGTCCTGACTTTC
13	TRBJ1-2	TRBD1	.	TRBV5-6	CASSPGQHYGYTF	TGTGCCAGCAGCCCGGGACAGCATTATGGCTACACCTTC
12	TRBJ2-3	.	.	TRBV29-1	CSVERGTDTQYF	TGCAGCGTTGAGCGTGGTACAGATACGCAGTATTTT
14	TRBJ2-1	.	.	TRBV7-9	CASNDGQLYNEQFF	TGTGCCAGCAACGATGGACAGCTCTACAATGAGCAGTTCTTC
14	TRBJ2-2	.	.	TRBV6-5	CASSPRGTAGELFF	TGTGCCAGCAGCCCCAGGGGCACGGCCGGGGAGCTGTTTTTT
20	TRBJ2-1	TRBD1	once	TRBV9	CASSKGTGQGFSDSYNEQFF	TGTGCCAGCAGTAAGGGTACTGGACAGGGGTTTTCTGACTCCTACAATGAGCAGTTCTTC
15	TRBJ2-2	TRBD2	once	TRBV2	CASGGRGKDTGELFF	TGTGCCAGCGGCGGGAGGGGCAAGGACACCGGGGAGCTGTTTTTT
14	TRBJ2-1	.	.	TRBV6-6	CASSPGSPYNEQFF	TGTGCCAGCAGTCCCGGAAGCCCCTACAATGAGCAGTTCTTC
16	TRBJ2-4	.	.	TRBV15	CATSRDPPIAKNIQYF	TGTGCCACCAGCAGAGATCCTCCTATAGCCAAAAACATTCAGTACTTC
15	TRBJ1-2	.	.	TRBV11-2	CASSPQGSPLDGYTF	TGTGCCAGCAGCCCTCAGGGGTCCCCACTCGATGGCTACACCTTC
15	TRBJ1-2	TRBD1	.	TRBV28	CASSLLDRVGYGYTF	TGTGCCAGCAGTTTACTGGACAGGGTTGGCTATGGCTACACCTTC
14	TRBJ2-3	.	.	TRBV30	CAWSGLGGTDTQYF	TGTGCCTGGAGTGGCTTAGGCGGCACAGATACGCAGTATTTT
12	TRBJ2-1	TRBD1	.	TRBV28	CASSSQGSEQFF	TGTGCCAGCAGTTCACAGGGGAGTGAGCAGTTCTTC
14	TRBJ2-5	.	.	TRBV10-2	CASSESTGLETQYF	TGCGCCAGCAGTGAGTCAACGGGCCTAGAGACCCAGTACTTC
15	TRBJ1-5	TRBD1	.	TRBV7-2	CASSFGTVGGQPQHF	TGTGCCAGCAGCTTCGGGACAGTAGGCGGTCAGCCCCAGCATTTT
14	TRBJ1-1	.	.	TRBV7-2	CASSLVGGNTEAFF	TGTGCCAGCAGCTTAGTCGGGGGCAACACTGAAGCTTTCTTT
18	TRBJ2-5	TRBD2	.	TRBV5-1	CASSWRSGEKGVVGTQYF	TGCGCCAGCAGCTGGCGTAGCGGGGAAAAAGGAGTAGTAGGGACCCAGTACTTC
14	TRBJ1-2	.	few	TRBV7-2	CASSLGRANYGYTF	TGTGCCAGCAGCTTAGGCAGAGCTAACTATGGCTACACCTTC
13	TRBJ1-2	.	.	TRBV5-4	CASSPPGGWGYTF	TGTGCCAGCAGCCCCCCCGGGGGTTGGGGCTACACCTTC
13	TRBJ2-7	.	.	TRBV7-2	CASSSFISLGQYF	TGTGCCAGCAGCTCCTTTATAAGTTTGGGGCAGTACTTC